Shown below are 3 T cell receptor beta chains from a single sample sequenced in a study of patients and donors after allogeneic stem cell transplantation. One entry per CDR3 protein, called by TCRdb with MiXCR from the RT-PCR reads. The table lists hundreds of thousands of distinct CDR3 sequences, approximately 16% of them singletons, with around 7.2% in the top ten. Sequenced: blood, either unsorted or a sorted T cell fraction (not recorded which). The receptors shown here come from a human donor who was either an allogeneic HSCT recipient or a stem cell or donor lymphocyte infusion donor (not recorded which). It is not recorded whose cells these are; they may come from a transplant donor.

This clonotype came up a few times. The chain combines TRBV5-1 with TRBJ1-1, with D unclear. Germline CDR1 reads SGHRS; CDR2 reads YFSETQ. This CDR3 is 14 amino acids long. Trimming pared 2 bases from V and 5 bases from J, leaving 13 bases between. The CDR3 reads CASSFLSKGTEAFF. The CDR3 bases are TGCGCCAGCAGCTTTCTTTCGAAAGGGACTGAAGCTTTCTTT. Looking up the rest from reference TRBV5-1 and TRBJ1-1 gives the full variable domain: KAGVTQTPRYLIKTRGQQVTLSCSPISGHRSVSWYQQTPGQGLQFLFEYFSETQRNKGNFPGRFSGRQFSNSRSEMNVSTLELGDSALYLCASSFLSKGTEAFFGQGTRLTVV.

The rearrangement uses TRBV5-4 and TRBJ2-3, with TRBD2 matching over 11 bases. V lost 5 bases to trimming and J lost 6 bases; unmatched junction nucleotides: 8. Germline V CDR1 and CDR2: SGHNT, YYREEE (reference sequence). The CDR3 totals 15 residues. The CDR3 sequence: CASRPLAGVWDTQYF. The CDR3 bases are TGTGCCAGCAGGCCACTAGCGGGAGTATGGGATACGCAGTATTTT.

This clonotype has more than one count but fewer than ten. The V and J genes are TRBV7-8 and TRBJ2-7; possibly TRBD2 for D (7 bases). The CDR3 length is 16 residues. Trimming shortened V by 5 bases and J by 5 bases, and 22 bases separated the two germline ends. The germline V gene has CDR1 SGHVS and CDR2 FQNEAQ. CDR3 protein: CASSPRGGSGAHEQYF. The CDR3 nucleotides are TGTGCCAGCAGCCCCCGCGGGGGATCAGGGGCCCACGAGCAGTACTTC.